The T cell receptor (beta chain) under discussion was sequenced for a study of blood T cell repertoires in COVID-19. About the research overall: COVID-19 samples collected from the United States, Italy and Spain covered acute and convalescent phases. T cells, B-cell-depleted T cells, or PBMCs supplied cDNA or gDNA.

The V end lost 6 bases, the J end lost 0 bases, and 12 bases lay between the germline ends. The CDR3 covers 15 residues. Germline V gene sequence: CDR1 LNHDA, CDR2 SQIVND (reference sequence). In the source study's methods: Counts of nucleated cells, estimated from reference gene primer amplification, were obtained. Sequenced by immunoSEQ multiplex PCR; TCRdb stores in-frame clones only, minus some. V and J calls plus clone size are reproduced from that table; the DNA served to infer D and trimming. The sample gives about 64,000 clones, about 88% of which show up once; about 9.5% is in the top ten. Everyone who took part was roughly 18 to 89 years old, and they came from fewer than 25 US areas.

This chain joins TRBV19 and TRBJ1-3, with D possibly TRBD1 on 6 matching bases. The receptor comes from a woman aged 40-49 years who had recovered from COVID-19. Sequencing was done on a sample of PBMCs or T cells enriched from blood (not recorded which). The CDR3 reads CASSPTGDSGNTIYF. CDR3 sequence (DNA): TGTGCCAGTAGCCCGACAGGCGACTCTGGAAACACCATATATTTT.